The rows below give T cell receptor beta chains drawn from one sample of a study of blood T cell repertoires in COVID-19. Sequencing was performed with immunoSEQ multiplex PCR; in TCRdb, only in-frame clones are kept and a portion is missing. This sample carries fewer than 150,000 clones, around 77% of them seen once, and the ten largest clones take approximately 10%. Sequencing input: peripheral blood. Source of these receptors: a human donor in a cohort sampled during active COVID-19. The CDR3 runs from the conserved cysteine through the conserved F or W. The D gene is left open where the match is weak. Rows may omit the clone size; those that give it use once, few, many or a size class.

d_gene	v_gene	j_gene	abundance	len	CDR3aa	CDR3nt
NA	TRBV27	TRBJ1-1	NA	20	CASSLWRVYGGGSRNTEAFF	TGTGCCAGCAGTTTATGGAGGGTGTACGGGGGTGGAAGTCGGAACACTGAAGCTTTCTTT
TRBD1	TRBV6-5	TRBJ1-4	few	15	CASRHPGGPNEKLFF	TGTGCCAGCAGACACCCAGGGGGGCCTAATGAAAAACTGTTTTTT
TRBD2	TRBV2	TRBJ2-1	few	15	CASSESGGSYNEQFF	TGTGCCAGCAGTGAGAGCGGGGGCTCCTACAATGAGCAGTTCTTC
TRBD2	TRBV7-6	TRBJ2-7	NA	17	CASSLRWAGGHSYEQYF	TGTGCCAGCAGCTTACGATGGGCGGGGGGCCATTCCTACGAGCAGTACTTC
NA	TRBV3-1/TRBV3-2	TRBJ2-2	NA	16	CATPHGGGGSTGELFF	TGTGCCACCCCCCACGGGGGCGGGGGAAGTACCGGGGAGCTGTTTTTT
NA	TRBV7-9	TRBJ1-4	NA	16	CASSSDREATNEKLFF	TGTGCCAGCAGCTCGGACAGAGAGGCAACTAATGAAAAACTGTTTTTT
TRBD1	TRBV5-1	TRBJ1-4	NA	16	CASSSTGGSYNEKLFF	TGCGCCAGCAGTTCGACAGGGGGGTCGTATAATGAAAAACTGTTTTTT
NA	TRBV19	TRBJ2-5	NA	17	CASSLGGRTGIQETQYF	TGTGCCAGTAGTCTGGGCGGAAGAACAGGGATCCAAGAGACCCAGTACTTC
TRBD1	TRBV18	TRBJ2-3	once	15	CASSPDRQGTDTQYF	TGTGCCAGCTCACCCGACCGACAGGGAACAGATACGCAGTATTTT
TRBD1	TRBV5-1	TRBJ1-1	NA	16	CASRDSYRGMNTEAFF	TGCGCCAGCAGGGATAGTTACAGGGGTATGAACACTGAAGCTTTCTTT
TRBD1	TRBV2	TRBJ2-7	NA	14	CASQTGDLSYEQYF	TGTGCCAGCCAAACAGGGGACCTCTCCTACGAGCAGTACTTC
TRBD1	TRBV5-4	TRBJ2-5	NA	13	CASSRDRQETQYF	TGTGCCAGCAGCCGGGACAGACAAGAGACCCAGTACTTC
TRBD1	TRBV19	TRBJ1-5	NA	14	CASNLDRGGKPQHF	TGTGCCAGTAATTTGGACAGGGGAGGGAAGCCCCAGCATTTT
NA	TRBV7-9	TRBJ1-4	NA	15	CASSAEGATNEKLFF	TGTGCCAGCAGCGCAGAGGGTGCGACTAATGAAAAACTGTTTTTT
TRBD1	TRBV6-5	TRBJ1-6	NA	15	CASRRTGVHNSPLHF	TGTGCCAGCAGACGGACAGGGGTGCATAATTCACCCCTCCACTTT
NA	TRBV3-1/TRBV3-2	TRBJ2-7	once	13	CASSPPGAYEQYF	TGTGCCAGCAGCCCACCAGGGGCCTACGAGCAGTACTTC
NA	TRBV19	TRBJ1-2	NA	16	CASSTIPSTGSEGYTF	TGTGCCAGTAGCACGATCCCCTCTACAGGGAGCGAAGGCTACACCTTC
NA	TRBV5-1	TRBJ1-1	once	15	CASSLRAGANTEAFF	TGCGCCAGCAGCTTGCGGGCGGGGGCGAACACTGAAGCTTTCTTT
NA	TRBV6-5	TRBJ1-3	NA	15	CASSISQVSGNTIYF	TGTGCCAGCAGTATCTCACAGGTTTCTGGAAACACCATATATTTT
TRBD1	TRBV10-3	TRBJ1-1	NA	15	CAISNEAQGFTEAFF	TGTGCCATCAGTAATGAGGCACAGGGGTTTACTGAAGCTTTCTTT
NA	TRBV11-2	TRBJ2-5	NA	15	CASSWQPSGEETQYF	TGTGCCAGCAGCTGGCAACCGAGCGGCGAAGAGACCCAGTACTTC
NA	TRBV5-1	TRBJ2-1	NA	13	CASSLRDTLEQFF	TGCGCCAGCAGCTTGCGGGACACCCTTGAGCAGTTCTTC
NA	TRBV19	TRBJ1-2	NA	14	CASEQQGANYGYTF	TGTGCCAGCGAACAACAAGGGGCAAACTATGGCTACACCTTC
NA	TRBV7-9	TRBJ2-7	NA	14	CASSAGATPYEQYF	TGTGCCAGCAGCGCGGGGGCCACCCCCTACGAGCAGTACTTC
NA	TRBV1	TRBJ1-4	NA	13	CTSSQGANEKLFF	TGCACCAGCAGCCAGGGGGCCAATGAAAAACTGTTTTTT
NA	TRBV18	TRBJ1-2	NA	14	CASSSQTDNYGYTF	TGTGCCAGCTCATCACAGACTGATAACTATGGCTACACCTTC
NA	TRBV15	TRBJ2-7	NA	15	CATSVGGQGIYEQYF	TGTGCCACGAGCGTGGGAGGGCAGGGGATCTACGAGCAGTACTTC
TRBD1	TRBV5-6	TRBJ1-1	few	12	CASSFGPEGQVF	TGTGCCAGCAGCTTCGGACCTGAAGGACAGGTATTT
NA	TRBV28	TRBJ2-4	NA	16	CASSSRTALAKNIQYF	TGTGCCAGCAGTTCGCGGACAGCCCTAGCCAAAAACATTCAGTACTTC
NA	TRBV5-1	TRBJ1-1	NA	15	CASSLASTSTIEAFF	TGCGCCAGCAGCTTGGCCTCGACAAGCACGATCGAAGCTTTCTTT
TRBD1	TRBV6-5	TRBJ2-7	NA	15	CASSYLGDRGYEQYF	TGTGCCAGCAGTTACCTCGGGGACAGGGGGTACGAGCAGTACTTC
TRBD1	TRBV5-5	TRBJ2-1	NA	16	CASSFHDRAGNNEQFF	TGTGCCAGCAGCTTTCACGACAGGGCCGGTAACAATGAGCAGTTCTTC
NA	TRBV18	TRBJ1-2	once	14	CASSPGHLNYGYTF	TGTGCCAGCTCACCGGGACACCTAAACTATGGCTACACCTTC
NA	TRBV18	TRBJ2-1	NA	15	CASSPKLGFYNEQFF	TGTGCCAGCTCACCCAAACTAGGATTCTACAATGAGCAGTTCTTC
TRBD2	TRBV19	TRBJ2-3	NA	15	CASSIGRGEADTQYF	TGTGCCAGTAGTATAGGACGGGGGGAGGCAGATACGCAGTATTTT
TRBD1	TRBV5-1	TRBJ1-2	NA	14	CASSSGQVINGYTF	TGCGCCAGCAGTTCCGGACAGGTTATTAATGGCTACACCTTC
NA	TRBV11-2	TRBJ2-2	once	14	CASSFIGAAGELFF	TGTGCCAGCAGCTTTATAGGGGCGGCCGGGGAGCTGTTTTTT
NA	TRBV7-2	TRBJ2-7	few	15	CASSFVPGGSYEQYF	TGTGCCAGCAGCTTTGTCCCTGGGGGGTCTTACGAGCAGTACTTC
NA	TRBV3-1/TRBV3-2	TRBJ1-3	NA	15	CASSLRGSSGNTIYF	TGTGCCAGCAGCCTTAGGGGTAGCTCTGGAAACACCATATATTTT
TRBD2	TRBV6-5	TRBJ2-5	NA	15	CASSFGTSGGETQYF	TGTGCCAGCAGTTTCGGGACTAGCGGGGGGGAGACCCAGTACTTC
NA	TRBV6-4	TRBJ2-1	NA	13	CASSDRDNNEQFF	TGTGCCAGCAGTGACCGGGACAACAATGAGCAGTTCTTC
TRBD2	TRBV3-1/TRBV3-2	TRBJ2-3	NA	15	CASSQEKRGTDTQYF	TGTGCCAGCAGCCAAGAGAAGCGGGGAACAGATACGCAGTATTTT
TRBD1	TRBV27	TRBJ1-6	NA	15	CASSLATGYNSPLHF	TGTGCCAGCAGTTTAGCGACAGGGTATAATTCACCCCTCCACTTT
TRBD1	TRBV5-1	TRBJ1-5	NA	15	CASSLEGQLNQPQHF	TGCGCCAGCAGCTTGGAGGGACAGCTCAATCAGCCCCAGCATTTT
NA	TRBV5-1	TRBJ1-6	NA	13	CASSLRVNSPLHF	TGCGCCAGCAGCCTGCGCGTTAATTCACCCCTCCACTTT
NA	TRBV6-5	TRBJ2-7	NA	13	CASSYQQYYEQYF	TGTGCCAGCAGTTACCAACAGTACTACGAGCAGTACTTC
TRBD1	TRBV30	TRBJ2-3	NA	14	CAWSSGQGTDTQYF	TGTGCCTGGAGTTCGGGACAGGGCACAGATACGCAGTATTTT
TRBD1	TRBV27	TRBJ1-4	few	14	CASSSRGPNEKLFF	TGTGCCAGCAGTTCCAGGGGGCCTAATGAAAAACTGTTTTTT
TRBD1	TRBV7-9	TRBJ1-5	once	16	CASSPGQGGSNQPQHF	TGTGCCAGCAGCCCAGGACAGGGTGGTAGCAATCAGCCCCAGCATTTT
NA	TRBV27	TRBJ2-7	NA	13	CASSFSSSYEQYF	TGTGCCAGCAGTTTCTCCAGCTCCTACGAGCAGTACTTC
NA	TRBV10-1	TRBJ1-2	few	14	CASSESLGMEGYTF	TGCGCCAGCAGTGAGTCCCTCGGTATGGAGGGCTACACCTTC
NA	TRBV30	TRBJ1-2	NA	12	CAWSSGDHGYTF	TGTGCCTGGAGTTCCGGGGATCATGGCTACACCTTC
TRBD2	TRBV5-1	TRBJ2-2	NA	16	CASSLLAGDNTGELFF	TGCGCCAGCAGTCTCCTAGCGGGGGATAACACCGGGGAGCTGTTTTTT
NA	TRBV2	TRBJ2-5	NA	14	CASKGAGHQETQYF	TGTGCCAGCAAGGGAGCAGGTCACCAAGAGACCCAGTACTTC
TRBD2	TRBV6-2/TRBV6-3	TRBJ2-7	NA	14	CASSYGLGIYEQYF	TGTGCCAGCAGTTATGGACTAGGAATCTACGAGCAGTACTTC
NA	TRBV6-5	TRBJ2-3	NA	12	CASAPRSNTQYF	TGTGCCAGCGCCCCCCGGAGTAATACGCAGTATTTT
NA	TRBV18	TRBJ1-2	NA	15	CASSPRLTENYGYTF	TGTGCCAGCTCACCGCGCCTCACAGAGAACTATGGCTACACCTTC
TRBD2	TRBV28	TRBJ2-7	NA	14	CASSLPGGAYEQYF	TGTGCCAGCAGTTTACCGGGGGGAGCCTACGAGCAGTACTTC